This entry is about one T cell receptor beta chain. The CDR3 is 13 amino acids. Germline V gene lookup returns CDR1 LNHDA and CDR2 SQIVND (reference sequence). Trimming left V 4 bases short and J 0 bases short, with 6 bases between. The sample belongs to a study of PD-L1 blockade in urothelial cancer. Study overall: The median T cell count in blood samples was approximately 140,000.

Repertoires were generated with immunoSEQ multiplex PCR, while TCRdb's copy carries only in-frame clones and drops some. The table records approximately 46,000 clones, roughly 77% of them present only once. Material: PBMCs, obtained around atezolizumab (anti-PD-L1) treatment. The TCR comes from a man aged 70-80 years with urothelial cancer. The chain carries TRBV19 and TRBJ2-5; no clear D. CDR3 bases: TGTGCCAGTAGTAACGACAACCAAGAGACCCAGTACTTC. Amino acid sequence: CASSNDNQETQYF. The full variable domain, with the rest looked up from reference TRBV19 and TRBJ2-5, is DGGITQSPKYLFRKEGQNVTLSCEQNLNHDAMYWYRQDPGQGLRLIYYSQIVNDFQKGDIAEGYSVSREKKESFPLTVTSAQKNPTAFYLCASSNDNQETQYFGPGTRLLVL.